This TCR beta chain was documented in a study of OX40 agonist ivuxolimab in advanced cancers. About the investigation overall: The costimulatory receptor OX40 (CD134) was targeted by ivuxolimab, a fully human IgG2 agonistic monoclonal antibody. The point of sequencing TCRbeta in the periphery was to test whether ivuxolimab changed TCR sequence diversity and drove clonal T-cell expansion. Of the roughly 53 patients in dose escalation, approximately 20 had hepatocellular carcinoma, around 15 had melanoma, 9 had renal cell carcinoma and 9 had head and neck cancer. Intravenous ivuxolimab was administered to patients every 2 weeks at six dose levels: 0.01, 0.1, 0.3, 1.5, 3 and 10 mg/kg. The monotherapy dose-escalation portion (N ≈ 50 patients) of the phase I ivuxolimab trial is reported in the paper. A male proportion of around 81% and a mean age of approximately 62 years, ranging from 23 to 79, were recorded for the dose-escalation cohort. Prior anti-PD-1, anti-PD-L1 or anti-CTLA-4 therapy was permitted, and checkpoint inhibitors had been received by around 39% of dose-escalation patients. Three dose-escalation patients achieved partial responses, one with hepatocellular carcinoma and two with cutaneous melanoma.

A word on this clone: Its specific antigen is unknown. Within one base of it there is no much larger clone, and no base qualities were kept.

CDR1 SGHRS and CDR2 YFSETQ are derived from the germline V gene. The CDR3 has 16 amino acids, counting the end cysteine and phenylalanine. The retained sequence is limited to the CDR3, 48 bases, with the frame set at the first base. V sheds 3 bases and J sheds 2 bases, leaving 18 bases between their ends. The trial excluded patients who had a history of autoimmune disease or were on systemic immunosuppression. Peripheral blood for TCR sequencing was collected from all dose cohorts at baseline, on cycle 4 day 1, and on cycle 7 day 1. Samples came from an open-label, multicenter, first-in-human phase I dose-escalation trial of ivuxolimab. The trial enrolled adults with locally advanced or metastatic head and neck squamous cell, hepatocellular, melanoma or renal cell carcinoma. CD4+ and CD8+ T cells were sorted separately from peripheral blood before TCR sequencing. Overall study outcomes, separate from this receptor: Which antigens the clonally expanded peripheral T cells were specific for was not determined. After ivuxolimab, expanded clones were on average more numerous among CD8+ T cells than among CD4+ T cells. In the 0.1-3.0 mg/kg groups, partial responders had among the lowest normalized peripheral clonal expansion, particularly in CD8+ T cells. Clonal expansion of both CD4+ and CD8+ blood T cells was observed from baseline to week 6 at doses 0.1 to 3.0 mg/kg. Low levels of normalized T-cell clonal expansion were also shown by some nonresponding patients.

To sequence the TCRbeta CDR3 region, genomic DNA was isolated from the sorted cells. TCRbeta CDR3 regions were sequenced using the immunoSEQ Assay. As stored in TCRdb, this immuneACCESS dataset retains in-frame rearrangements with V and J assigned. A fraction of the clones does not appear; measured against another copy, unresolved V genes explain less than half of the discrepancy, and the remainder lacks a known reason. The sample table shows tens of thousands of clones, and around 90% are seen once. The ten largest clones capture approximately 0.58% of the sample. This sequence uses TRBV5-1 and TRBJ2-7; the D gene cannot be resolved reliably. The sequencing here drew on CD4+ or CD8+ T cells sorted from blood, taken in a trial of the OX40 agonist ivuxolimab. The receptor was derived from an adult with an advanced solid tumor such as melanoma, head and neck, liver or kidney cancer. The CDR3 amino acid sequence is: CASSSDQTLPTYEQYF. The DNA reads TGCGCCAGCAGCTCGGACCAGACACTCCCTACCTACGAGCAGTACTTC.